The subject of this entry is one T cell receptor beta chain. The V end was cut by 3 bases, the J end by 0 bases, with 8 bases between. Germline CDR1 is SGHDN and CDR2 is FVKESK. This CDR3 comprises 14 residues. Per the original methods: Researchers report that nucleated cell counts were estimated from reference gene primer amplification. Using immunoSEQ multiplex PCR, the repertoire was profiled, and TCRdb retains in-frame clones only, with some absent. The V and J calls and the clone size are those of that table, but D and trimming were determined from the DNA. Here the sample spans 450,000 or so clones, around 90% being singletons. Seattle patients were enrolled during active infection and followed longitudinally. The entry originates in a study of blood T cell repertoires in COVID-19. At the level of the study: COVID-19 samples collected from the United States, Italy and Spain covered acute and convalescent phases. From T cells, B-cell-depleted T cells, or PBMCs came the material, which was cDNA or gDNA.

The TCR originated in a man younger than 35 with COVID-19, enrolled during active disease. The genes are TRBV14 and TRBJ1-1; D is uncertain. The sequenced sample consisted of peripheral blood. The CDR3 DNA reads TGTGCCAGCAGCCAGGGCAATTTGAACACTGAAGCTTTCTTT. It translates to CASSQGNLNTEAFF.